A selection of T cell receptor beta chains follows, all from one sample in a study of vaccination effects on CD4 cells after COVID-19. TCRdb's copy holds only in-frame clones and misses some; the assay was immunoSEQ multiplex PCR. The table lists approximately 54,000 clones, 80% to 85% of them singletons, with about 2.4% in the top ten. For these receptors, no antigen is known. Sample: CD4+ T cells from PBMCs cultured with HCoV-229E spike peptides, taken before COVID-19 vaccination. The receptors shown here come from a human donor who received a COVID-19 vaccine. CDR3s include the opening cysteine and the closing phenylalanine or tryptophan. Each record gives: V gene, D gene, clone size, J gene, CDR3 protein, CDR3 DNA. The D gene is left open where the match is weak. A clone size is listed for some rows: how often the clone was seen (once, few, many), or a class if it is expanded.

TRBV24-1	TRBD2	-	TRBJ2-1	CATSDRGLAGGLNNEQFF	TGTGCCACCAGTGACCGGGGACTAGCGGGGGGGCTGAACAATGAGCAGTTCTTC
TRBV7-2	-	-	TRBJ1-6	CASSIRGRESSYNSPLHF	TGTGCCAGCAGTATACGGGGCAGGGAGAGCTCCTATAATTCACCCCTCCACTTT
TRBV28	-	-	TRBJ1-2	CASGWLWGYGYTF	TGTGCCAGCGGGTGGCTCTGGGGCTATGGCTACACCTTC
TRBV11-3	TRBD1	-	TRBJ1-2	CASSLTRGLGYGYTF	TGTGCCAGCAGCTTAACCAGGGGGCTCGGCTATGGCTACACCTTC
TRBV14	TRBD2	-	TRBJ2-1	CASSSFLLAGALQGEQFF	TGTGCCAGCAGCTCATTCTTACTAGCGGGGGCCCTCCAGGGTGAGCAGTTCTTC
TRBV21-1	-	-	TRBJ2-1	CASSKDRDRRGQFF	TGTGCCAGCAGCAAAGACAGGGATCGTCGGGGGCAGTTCTTC
TRBV7-2	-	-	TRBJ1-4	CASSHYHGGEGEKLFF	TGTGCCAGCAGCCATTACCATGGGGGGGAAGGCGAAAAACTGTTTTTT
TRBV4-3	TRBD2	once	TRBJ2-3	CASSQDGGTSGGTDTQYF	TGCGCCAGCAGCCAAGATGGTGGGACTAGCGGGGGCACAGATACGCAGTATTTT
TRBV2	TRBD2	-	TRBJ2-5	CASSTPRSGGTRETQYF	TGTGCCAGCAGTACCCCCAGGAGCGGGGGTACTAGGGAGACCCAGTACTTC
TRBV4-3	-	-	TRBJ2-2	CASSPFRENTGELFF	TGCGCCAGCAGCCCGTTTCGGGAGAACACCGGGGAGCTGTTTTTT
TRBV27	-	once	TRBJ2-5	CASSPKADQETQYF	TGTGCCAGCAGCCCTAAAGCGGATCAAGAGACCCAGTACTTC
TRBV9	TRBD2	-	TRBJ2-1	CASSESGTSGLHEQFF	TGTGCCAGCAGCGAGTCCGGGACTAGCGGCCTCCATGAGCAGTTCTTC
TRBV4-3	TRBD1	-	TRBJ1-2	CASSLQTGGDGYTF	TGCGCCAGCAGCCTCCAGACAGGGGGGGATGGCTACACCTTC
TRBV5-1	TRBD1	-	TRBJ2-3	CASSLGDRGTDTQYF	TGCGCCAGCAGCTTGGGGGACAGGGGCACAGATACGCAGTATTTT
TRBV11-3	-	-	TRBJ2-1	CASSRGTEQFF	TGTGCCAGCAGCCGCGGGACAGAGCAGTTCTTC
TRBV2	-	-	TRBJ1-5	CASSREGSNQPQHF	TGTGCCAGCAGTAGGGAAGGGAGCAATCAGCCCCAGCATTTT
TRBV18	-	-	TRBJ2-4	CASSPPGSLAKNIQYF	TGTGCCAGCTCACCACCGGGCTCACTAGCCAAAAACATTCAGTACTTC
TRBV10-1	-	few	TRBJ1-4	CASSRGANEKLFF	TGCGCCAGCAGTCGGGGGGCGAATGAAAAACTGTTTTTT
TRBV5-1	-	-	TRBJ2-3	CASSLPQGFSTDTQYF	TGCGCCAGCAGCTTGCCCCAGGGTTTTAGCACAGATACGCAGTATTTT
TRBV12-3/TRBV12-4	-	-	TRBJ1-1	CASLEGTEAFF	TGTGCCAGCCTGGAGGGGACTGAAGCTTTCTTT
TRBV5-1	TRBD1	-	TRBJ2-5	CASSDVSGGSETQYF	TGCGCCAGCAGCGACGTATCAGGGGGCTCGGAGACCCAGTACTTC
TRBV5-1	TRBD1	-	TRBJ2-3	CASNQLPLGQPPTTDTQYF	TGCGCCAGCAACCAATTACCCTTGGGACAGCCGCCGACCACAGATACGCAGTATTTT
TRBV15	-	few	TRBJ1-6	CATNTKSYRDGSPLHF	TGTGCCACCAACACGAAATCCTACAGGGACGGTTCACCCCTCCACTTT
TRBV18	TRBD1	-	TRBJ1-2	CASSPLERDRAHGYTF	TGTGCCAGCTCACCACTAGAAAGGGACAGGGCTCATGGCTACACCTTC
TRBV9	TRBD2	-	TRBJ2-5	CASSPGLGETQYF	TGTGCCAGCAGCCCCGGACTAGGGGAGACCCAGTACTTC
TRBV5-1	TRBD2	-	TRBJ2-3	CASSAAGSTDTQYF	TGCGCCAGCAGCGCAGCGGGGTCCACAGATACGCAGTATTTT
TRBV5-1	-	few	TRBJ1-6	CASSWDGNSPLHF	TGCGCCAGCAGCTGGGACGGGAATTCACCCCTCCACTTT
TRBV27	TRBD1	-	TRBJ2-1	CASSEQGAINEQFF	TGTGCCAGCAGCGAACAGGGGGCGATCAATGAGCAGTTCTTC
TRBV6-1	-	-	TRBJ2-1	CASSEPTGYGNEQFF	TGTGCCAGCAGTGAACCTACAGGGTATGGCAATGAGCAGTTCTTC
TRBV25-1	-	-	TRBJ1-2	CASSEVNYGYTF	TGTGCCAGCAGTGAAGTGAACTATGGCTACACCTTC
TRBV24-1	-	-	TRBJ2-3	CATSDHQRRGTDTQYF	TGTGCCACCAGTGATCACCAGCGGAGGGGCACAGATACGCAGTATTTT
TRBV19	TRBD1	-	TRBJ1-3	CASSRSPGQGRTGNTIYF	TGTGCCAGTAGTAGATCTCCGGGACAGGGTAGGACTGGAAACACCATATATTTT
TRBV5-6	-	-	TRBJ1-1	CASSRPTVNTEAFF	TGTGCCAGCAGCCGTCCGACGGTTAACACTGAAGCTTTCTTT
TRBV5-8	-	-	TRBJ1-5	CASSLFDQPQHF	TGTGCCAGCAGCTTGTTCGATCAGCCCCAGCATTTT
TRBV5-6	-	-	TRBJ1-4	CASSLAGGTLSEKLFF	TGTGCCAGCAGCTTGGCCGGGGGGACACTTTCTGAAAAACTGTTTTTT
TRBV5-1	-	few	TRBJ2-5	CASSLFGLGSTQETQYF	TGCGCCAGCAGCTTGTTCGGTTTGGGCAGCACCCAAGAGACCCAGTACTTC
TRBV6-1	-	-	TRBJ1-4	CASSEFGAEKLFF	TGTGCCAGCAGTGAGTTCGGGGCTGAAAAACTGTTTTTT
TRBV9	TRBD1	-	TRBJ1-1	CASSPPGTVKAFF	TGTGCCAGCAGCCCTCCTGGGACAGTTAAAGCTTTCTTT
TRBV19	TRBD1	-	TRBJ1-2	CASSIRDRVVDGYTF	TGTGCCAGTAGTATCCGGGACAGGGTCGTGGATGGCTACACCTTC
TRBV19	-	-	TRBJ2-3	CASSIDGLRIKVGDTQYF	TGTGCCAGTAGTATAGATGGCTTGCGGATAAAGGTAGGAGATACGCAGTATTTT
TRBV25-1	-	-	TRBJ1-1	CASSEPFTGNTEAFF	TGTGCCAGCAGTGAACCGTTTACAGGGAACACTGAAGCTTTCTTT
TRBV7-3	TRBD2	-	TRBJ2-2	CASSRGAGAGELFF	TGTGCCAGCAGCCGGGGAGCGGGAGCCGGGGAGCTGTTTTTT
TRBV5-1	-	-	TRBJ2-5	CASSLGQQETQYF	TGCGCCAGCAGCTTGGGGCAGCAAGAGACCCAGTACTTC
TRBV6-5	-	-	TRBJ1-6	CASSRQSSYNSPLHF	TGTGCCAGCAGCCGTCAGAGCTCCTATAATTCACCCCTCCACTTT
TRBV9	-	-	TRBJ1-1	CASTRGQRNTEAFF	TGTGCCAGCACCCGAGGACAGCGGAACACTGAAGCTTTCTTT
TRBV24-1	TRBD1	-	TRBJ1-2	CATSDDRTGGAYGYTF	TGTGCCACCAGTGATGACAGGACAGGGGGGGCCTATGGCTACACCTTC